Given below is one T cell receptor beta chain in context. This clone has a single count. The antigen it binds to is not known. No base-level quality is on record; no much larger clone is a single base apart. One collaborating source in Seattle enrolled patients while the patients were actively infected and followed the patients over time throughout the course of disease. Each collaborating institution followed its own protocols to collect whole blood in K2EDTA tubes. For TCRbeta analysis, collaborators shipped samples in one of three forms: frozen whole blood, isolated PBMCs, or DNA extracted from either of those sample types. The sample comes from a study of blood T cell repertoires in COVID-19 (dated by TCRdb to 2018 to 2020). Background for the entire study: The collaborator samples originated in the United States, Italy and Spain and spanned the acute and convalescent phases of COVID-19. The material from the prospective study consisted of cDNA or gDNA derived from T cells, B-cell-depleted T cells, or PBMCs. The dataset comprised deeply sampled blood TCRbeta repertoires from subjects exposed to, actively infected with, or recovered from COVID-19. The repertoires were released in a freely available public database meant as a resource for research on the immune response to SARS-CoV-2. The samples were drawn from the first 160 participants of the ongoing ImmuneRACE study and from 950 to 1,500 subjects provided by 6 global collaborators. The sample metadata nearly always contained a de-identified subject ID, COVID-19 status, age in years and sex. HLA class I and class II types, where available, came from metadata supplied by the sample provider rather than from assay-based typing. The investigation overall reported the following: The quantity of clinical and demographic metadata differed by source and by participant and was supplied without curation.

TCRbeta CDR3 regions were amplified from genomic DNA by means of the immunoSEQ Assay, a bias-controlled multiplex PCR. As for the authors' bioinformatics: Within the assay, amplification of reference gene primers was used to estimate how many nucleated cells each sample contained. Sequence reads were collapsed and filtered to measure the absolute abundance of every unique TCRbeta CDR3 rearrangement. For each sample, productive Simpson clonality was calculated as the square root of Simpson's diversity index over productive rearrangements. The source is immuneACCESS, and TCRdb retained only in-frame sequences with V and J called. Part of the clones is not carried over; for the studies checked, unresolved V genes explain less than half of this, and the remainder is unexplained. V, J and clone size reflect that table, while D and trimming were determined from the DNA. For this sample there are hundreds of thousands of clones; 86% appear just once. About an eighth of the sample is taken by the ten largest.

The sample comprised peripheral blood. The receptor comes from a woman between 65 and 79 years old with COVID-19, enrolled during active disease.

DNA sequence: TGTGCCAGTAGTCATACGGTAAACAATGAGCAGTTCTTC. It is translated as CASSHTVNNEQFF. This receptor chain uses TRBV19 and TRBJ2-1, with no confident D gene call. The CDR3, cysteine through phenylalanine, is 13 amino acids long. Only the CDR3 portion is preserved as DNA: 39 bases, with reading frame beginning at the first base. Trimming costs V 5 bases and J 5 bases, and their ends lie 10 bases apart. CDR1 LNHDA and CDR2 SQIVND were looked up in the germline V gene (reference sequence).